The next 17 T cell receptor beta chains were all read from a single sample in a study of blood T cell repertoires in COVID-19. Sequencing was performed with immunoSEQ multiplex PCR; in TCRdb, only in-frame clones are kept and a portion is missing. The table lists over 300,000 clones, 70% to 90% of them singletons. The sample comprised peripheral blood. The receptors originated from a man aged 18 to 30 who had recovered from COVID-19.

The chain's CDR3 is CASSMSGSGSEAFF. The CDR3 DNA sequence: TGTGCCAGTAGTATGTCAGGGTCGGGTTCTGAAGCTTTCTTT. The chain uses TRBV19 and TRBJ1-1; the D gene is possibly TRBD1 (5 bases). This CDR3 spans 14 amino acids. V dropped 3 bases and J dropped 6 bases, with 14 bases sitting between them. Germline loops: CDR1 LNHDA, CDR2 SQIVND (reference sequence).

V gene TRBV2 combines with J gene TRBJ1-1; D not resolved. Trimming removed 6 bases at V and 1 base at J, with 9 bases between. The CDR3 consists of 13 residues. Germline V gene data show CDR1 as SNHLY and CDR2 as FYNNEI. As DNA, the CDR3 is TGTGCCAGCAGCGTTGAGGGGAACACTGAAGCTTTCTTT. As protein: CASSVEGNTEAFF.

The gene calls are TRBV5-6 and TRBJ2-7, with TRBD2 matching 10 bases. Germline assignment: CDR1 SGHDT and CDR2 YYEEEE. The CDR3 contains 16 residues. The J segment lost 2 bases and the V segment lost 0 bases, leaving 5 bases of the junction unmatched. CDR3 amino acids: CASSLGGLARPYEQYF. The CDR3 bases are TGTGCCAGCAGCTTGGGGGGACTAGCGCGTCCCTACGAGCAGTACTTC.

This clone was counted a single time. The chain recombines TRBV19 with TRBJ1-2; D is unresolved. Germline V gives CDR1 LNHDA, CDR2 SQIVND (reference sequence). Trimming took 1 base from V and 2 from J, leaving 14 bases between them. The CDR3 spans 16 residues. CDR3 residues: CASSIGPVWSNYGYTF. Here the CDR3 DNA reads TGTGCCAGTAGTATAGGGCCGGTTTGGAGCAACTATGGCTACACCTTC. The full variable domain, its missing parts supplied by reference TRBV19 and TRBJ1-2, is DGGITQSPKYLFRKEGQNVTLSCEQNLNHDAMYWYRQDPGQGLRLIYYSQIVNDFQKGDIAEGYSVSREKKESFPLTVTSAQKNPTAFYLCASSIGPVWSNYGYTFGSGTRLTVV.

The CDR3 region has the DNA TGTGCCACCAGTGATGGAGACGGGGAGACCCAGTACTTC. Encoded protein: CATSDGDGETQYF. The chain joins TRBV24-1 to TRBJ2-5; D is unclear. This CDR3 region has 13 residues. Trimming took 3 bases from V and 5 from J, leaving 9 bases between them. CDR1 is KGHDR and CDR2 is SFDVKD in the germline V gene.

The V and J genes are TRBV20-1 and TRBJ1-4; D unclear. CDR1 and CDR2 from the germline V gene are DFQATT and SNEGSKA (reference sequence). This CDR3 contains 17 residues. Trimming cost V 3 bases and J 1 base, with 18 bases left between them. CDR3 sequence (DNA): TGCAGTGCTAGTTCGGTGCGAGAGAGGGTAACTAATGAAAAACTGTTTTTT. As protein: CSASSVRERVTNEKLFF.

CDR3 nucleotides: TGCAGCGTTGAGGGACAGGGTGGGGCCGGGGAGCTGTTTTTT. This encodes CSVEGQGGAGELFF. This chain uses TRBV29-1 with TRBJ2-2; 9 bases map to TRBD1. The ends lost 3 bases at V and 6 bases at J; junction bases unmatched: 5. This CDR3 is built from 14 residues. CDR1 SQVTM and CDR2 ANQGSEA come from the germline V gene.

J is TRBJ1-1 and V is TRBV12-3 or TRBV12-4, with unresolved D. This CDR3 is 11 amino acids long. V lost 6 bases and J 11 bases, leaving 13 bases between the germline ends. The CDR3 is CASSQLDIAFF. The CDR3 nucleotides read TGTGCCAGCAGCCAACTCGATATTGCTTTCTTT.

This clone was found a few times. The chain is built from TRBV7-2 and TRBJ1-2; TRBD1 matches at 10 bases. The CDR3 is made up of 15 amino acids. With 1 base clipped from V and 4 bases from J, the junction kept 3 bases outside the gene matches. Germline-derived CDR1 and CDR2 are SGHTA and FQGNSA. The CDR3 DNA follows: TGTGCCAGCAGCTTAGAAAGGACAGGGGGCTATGGCTACACCTTC. It is translated as CASSLERTGGYGYTF.

The J gene is TRBJ2-7, the V gene TRBV5-1, with 7 bases identical to TRBD1. The CDR3 has 16 amino acids. Losses at the gene ends were 2 bases for V and 3 bases for J; bases not matched to a gene: 11. CDR1 is SGHRS and CDR2 is YFSETQ in the germline V gene. The CDR3 protein is CASSFTFGQEIYEQYF. The CDR3 DNA reads TGCGCCAGCAGCTTTACGTTTGGACAGGAAATCTACGAGCAGTACTTC.

The chain has TRBV12-3 or TRBV12-4 and TRBJ1-6, with D uncertain. Between the trimmed V and J ends, which lost 6 bases and 9 bases, there was a span of 12 bases. The CDR3 extends over 13 amino acids. CDR3 DNA: TGTGCCAGCAGCCTCCAGCGAAGTTCACCCCTCCACTTT. Its translation: CASSLQRSSPLHF.

The chain uses TRBV3-1 (or the pseudogene TRBV3-2) and TRBJ2-7; 8 nucleotides line up with TRBD2. There are 16 residues in the CDR3. After removal of 0 bases from V and 4 bases from J, the junction contained 8 bases not matched to a gene. Germline V gene sequence: CDR1 LGHDT, CDR2 YNNKEL (reference sequence). DNA for the CDR3: TGTGCCAGCAGCCAAGATCCAACTAGCGGATTTTACGAGCAGTACTTC. Its protein is CASSQDPTSGFYEQYF.

The sample holds one count of this clone. V and J are TRBV12-3 or TRBV12-4 and TRBJ1-2; a weak D match, TRBD1 (6 bases). The CDR3 is 11 residues long. V lost 7 bases, J lost 8 bases, and 11 bases lay in between. The CDR3 is CASKQGWGYTF. In DNA form, the CDR3 reads TGTGCCAGCAAGCAGGGGTGGGGCTACACCTTC.

This chain connects TRBV5-1 to TRBJ1-1, with D perhaps TRBD1 (5 bases). This CDR3 has 14 residues. The germline CDR1 and CDR2 sequences are SGHRS and YFSETQ. Between the trimmed V and J ends, which lost 3 bases and 4 bases, there was a span of 13 bases. CDR3 DNA: TGCGCCAGCAGCTCCCAGCAGGGTGGCACTGAAGCTTTCTTT. This sequence encodes CASSSQQGGTEAFF.

V gene TRBV5-6 combines with J gene TRBJ1-5; 8 bases agree with TRBD1. The CDR3 has 15 residues. Germline assignment: CDR1 SGHDT and CDR2 YYEEEE. The V segment lost 3 bases and the J segment 2 bases; nucleotides outside the gene matches: 4. The CDR3 loop is CASSSTGVRNQPQHF. The CDR3 DNA sequence: TGTGCCAGCAGCTCGACAGGGGTACGCAATCAGCCCCAGCATTTT.

As regards this clone: Other DNA sequences of this sample code for an identical CDR3. The chain uses TRBV20-1 and TRBJ2-7; D may be TRBD1 (5 bases). Germline CDR1 and CDR2: DFQATT and SNEGSKA (reference sequence). With 6 bases removed from V and 3 bases from J, the gap between germline ends came to 9 bases. This CDR3 spans 11 amino acids. CDR3 DNA: TGCAGTGCACCAGACAGCTACGAGCAGTACTTC. Residues: CSAPDSYEQYF.

The rearrangement uses TRBV5-5 and TRBJ1-4, with TRBD1 matching over 9 bases. This CDR3 has 12 residues. Germline-derived CDR1 and CDR2 are SGHKS and YYEKEE (reference sequence). V shed 0 bases, J shed 17 bases, and the junction held 5 bases outside the gene matches. This CDR3 is CASSLEVGQGFF. The CDR3, as DNA: TGTGCCAGCAGCTTGGAAGTGGGACAGGGTTTTTTT.